Detailed here is one T cell receptor (beta chain). Its antigen specificity is not known. Base qualities are not recorded, but no much larger clone differs from it by a single base. This sample is drawn from a study of blood T cell repertoires in COVID-19 (TCRdb year 2020). General notes on the study: Samples covering the acute and convalescent phases of COVID-19 were provided by collaborators in the United States, Italy and Spain. The prospective study material was composed of cDNA or gDNA derived from T cells, B-cell-depleted T cells, or PBMCs. The repertoires were released in a freely available public database intended as a resource for research on the immune response to SARS-CoV-2. Subjects who had been exposed to COVID-19, were actively infected with it, or had recovered from it provided the deeply sampled blood TCRbeta repertoires that made up the dataset. A de-identified subject ID, COVID-19 status, age in years and sex were almost always included in the sample metadata. Samples were obtained from the ongoing ImmuneRACE study (first 160 participants) and from some 1,300 subjects provided by 6 global collaborators. Where available, HLA class I and class II types were obtained from metadata supplied by the sample provider rather than from assay-based typing.

Beyond this particular receptor, the publication reports: Clinical and demographic metadata were provided uncurated, with the amount varying by source and participant.

Each collaborating institution followed its own protocols to collect whole blood in K2EDTA tubes. For TCRbeta analysis, collaborators shipped samples as frozen whole blood, isolated PBMCs, or DNA extracted from either of those sample types. The germline V gene yields SGHNT for CDR1 and YENEEA for CDR2. Clipping removes 1 base from V and 3 bases from J, with 5 as the unmatched junction base count. Inclusive of the bounding cysteine and phenylalanine, the CDR3 is 15 residues long. Only the CDR3 DNA is retained, 45 bases long and in frame from the first base. TCRbeta CDR3 regions were amplified from genomic DNA using the immunoSEQ Assay, a bias-controlled multiplex PCR. Turning to the authors' computational methods: Nucleated cell counts per sample were estimated from amplification of reference gene primers within the assay. To quantify the absolute abundance of each unique TCRbeta CDR3 rearrangement, sequence reads were collapsed and filtered. For each sample, productive Simpson clonality was calculated by taking the square root of Simpson's diversity index across productive rearrangements. Not all clones reach the TCRdb copy of this immuneACCESS table, which keeps in-frame sequences only. Checked studies attribute under half of the gap to unresolved V genes and leave the rest unexplained. That table furnishes V, J and clone size, whereas the DNA furnished D and trimming. Present in this sample are some 20,000 clones, about 90% of which were seen just once. Roughly 4.2% of the sample lies in the top ten.

The chain is assembled from TRBV11-3 and TRBJ1-1, and 7 bases in between align with TRBD1. The source of this sequence is a human donor in a cohort sampled during active COVID-19. The sequencing sample was made of peripheral blood. The nucleotide sequence is TGTGCCAGCAGCTTAGGCGGACAGGTTCACACTGAAGCTTTCTTT. This gives the protein CASSLGGQVHTEAFF.